The next 5 T cell receptor beta chains were all read from a single sample in a study of immune heterogeneity within non-small cell lung tumors. Multiplex PCR with 32 V and 13 J primers amplified TCR beta CDR3. MiXCR, run by TCRdb on the multiplex PCR reads, gives a single entry per CDR3 protein. The sample carries under 15,000 distinct CDR3 sequences, 20% to 25% recorded once. Template input was genomic DNA from bulk tumor (600 ng per sample). Far-apart biopsies, several per primary tumor, were taken during surgery. These patients got curative surgery after being newly diagnosed with untreated non-small cell lung cancer. The specimen sequenced was lung tumor tissue. Receptor source: a man aged 50-59 years with non-small cell lung cancer.

This clonotype was found once. A much bigger clone sits one base away, suggesting this may be a read error. The gene calls are TRBV30 and TRBJ2-3; D remains ambiguous. Germline loops: CDR1 GTSNPN, CDR2 SVGIG (reference sequence). The CDR3 sequence is 14 residues long. V was shortened by 0 bases and J by 6 bases, with 13 bases between the two germline ends. DNA for the CDR3: TGTGCCTGGAGTGTGGGTGTGAGCGCCGATACGCAGTATTTT. Protein sequence: CAWSVGVSADTQYF.

The genes are TRBV11-3 and TRBJ2-1; 12 nucleotides match TRBD2. Germline lookup yields CDR1 SGHNT and CDR2 YENEEA. J was trimmed by 8 bases and V by 4 bases; bases with no gene match: 18. CDR3 length: 19 residues. The CDR3 bases are TGTGCCAGCAGCTACACCTCCCCGTCTAGCGGGGGGGGCGTCCATGAGCAGTTCTTC. Its protein product is CASSYTSPSSGGGVHEQFF.

This clonotype is categorized as medium-sized. The rearrangement uses TRBV6-1 and TRBJ1-6; D remains ambiguous. This CDR3 has 14 residues. In germline, CDR1 is MNHNS, CDR2 SASEGT. V gave up 3 bases and J gave up 5 bases, with 8 bases separating them. CDR3 coding DNA: TGTGCCAGCAGTGATAGTTGGGATAATTCACCCCTCCACTTT. The encoded protein is CASSDSWDNSPLHF.

This clonotype was recorded many times. This chain uses TRBV15 with TRBJ1-2, with a possible D match to TRBD1 (5 bases). CDR3 size: 15 residues. The germline CDR1 and CDR2 sequences are LNHNV and YYDKDF (reference sequence). Trimming pared 1 base from V and 2 bases from J, leaving 11 bases between. The CDR3 DNA reads as TGTGCCACCAGCAGAGTTGGTACAGGCAACTATGGCTACACCTTC. Protein product: CATSRVGTGNYGYTF.

This clonotype showed up just a few times. The V and J genes are TRBV20-1 and TRBJ2-5; D may be TRBD2 (5 bases). V shed 5 bases and J shed 0 bases, with 22 bases lying between them. The CDR3 spans 17 residues. Looked up from germline, CDR1 is DFQATT and CDR2 is SNEGSKA (reference sequence). The CDR3 coding sequence is TGCAGTGCTCCCGTGGCAGGCGGGCCCCATTACCAAGAGACCCAGTACTTC. Translation gives CSAPVAGGPHYQETQYF.